This T cell receptor beta chain was captured by sequencing in a study of metastatic and nonmetastatic thyroid tumors. On the study more broadly: The comparison covered peripheral blood and tumor or nodule tissue in malignant and benign thyroid patients. Notes on the study in general: Versus benign nodules, malignant thyroid tumors reportedly had significantly higher TCR beta diversity, in blood and tumor.

This CDR3 has 11 amino acids. CDR1 and CDR2 (germline): SGHDT, YYEEEE. Every patient underwent thyroid surgery untreated. Methods used by the authors: A distant-metastasis classifier for papillary thyroid cancer was built using CDR3 differences across clinicopathological groups. TCRdb reanalyzed the PCR reads with MiXCR. The V and J calls were not made by the authors but by TCRdb's processing. The sample holds fewer than 20,000 clones, 34% seen once. Concerning this clone itself: Its antigen is unknown. The junction departs from the called germline gene at one end, perhaps through a read error.

Sequenced material: tumor tissue. This chain joins TRBV5-6 and TRBJ2-7; no clear D. The TCR sequence derives from a male donor with papillary thyroid cancer or a benign thyroid nodule (not recorded which). Some clones in this sample may be carry-over from other donors' samples. CDR3 amino acids: CSSSHVDEQYF. The CDR3 nucleotides are TGTTCCAGCAGCCACGTCGACGAGCAGTACTTC.